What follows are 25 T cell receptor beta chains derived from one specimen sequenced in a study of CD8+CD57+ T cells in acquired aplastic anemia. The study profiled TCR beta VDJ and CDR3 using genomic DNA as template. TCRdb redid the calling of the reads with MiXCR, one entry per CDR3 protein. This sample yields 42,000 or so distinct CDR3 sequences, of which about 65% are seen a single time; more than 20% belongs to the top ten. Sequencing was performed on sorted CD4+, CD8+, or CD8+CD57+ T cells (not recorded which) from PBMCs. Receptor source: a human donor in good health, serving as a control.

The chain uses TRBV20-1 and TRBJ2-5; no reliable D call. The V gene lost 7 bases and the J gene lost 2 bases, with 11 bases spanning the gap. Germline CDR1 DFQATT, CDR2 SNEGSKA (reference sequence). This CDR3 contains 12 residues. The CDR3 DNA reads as TGCAGTGTTGACAAACTACAAGAGACCCAGTACTTC. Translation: CSVDKLQETQYF.

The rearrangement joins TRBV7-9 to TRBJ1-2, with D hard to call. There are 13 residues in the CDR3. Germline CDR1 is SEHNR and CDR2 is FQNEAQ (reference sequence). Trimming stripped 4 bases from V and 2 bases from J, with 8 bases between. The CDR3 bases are TGTGCCAGCAGCTCTTTGGTGAACTATGGCTACACCTTC. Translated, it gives CASSSLVNYGYTF.

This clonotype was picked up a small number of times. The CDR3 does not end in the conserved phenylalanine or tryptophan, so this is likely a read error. CDR3 sequence reads: CASSPPPLVPYEQYS. Here the CDR3 DNA reads TGTGCCAGCAGCCCTCCGCCCCTAGTCCCCTACGAGCAGTACTCC. J is TRBJ2-7 and V is TRBV13; D gene ambiguous. V lost 5 bases and J 2 bases, leaving 16 bases between the germline ends. The CDR3 is 15 residues long. Germline assignment: CDR1 PRHDT and CDR2 FYEKMQ (reference sequence).

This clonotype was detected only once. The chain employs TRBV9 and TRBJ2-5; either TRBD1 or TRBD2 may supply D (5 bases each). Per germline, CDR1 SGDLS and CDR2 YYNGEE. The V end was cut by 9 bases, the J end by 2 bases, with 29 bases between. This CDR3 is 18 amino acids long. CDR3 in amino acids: CANNSTPRDPVPQETQYF. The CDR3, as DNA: TGTGCCAACAACTCCACCCCCCGGGACCCCGTACCACAAGAGACCCAGTACTTC. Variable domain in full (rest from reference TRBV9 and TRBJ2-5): DSGVTQTPKHLITATGQRVTLRCSPRSGDLSVYWYQQSLDQGLQFLIQYYNGEERAKGNILERFSAQQFPDLHSELNLSSLELGDSALYFCANNSTPRDPVPQETQYFGPGTRLLVL.

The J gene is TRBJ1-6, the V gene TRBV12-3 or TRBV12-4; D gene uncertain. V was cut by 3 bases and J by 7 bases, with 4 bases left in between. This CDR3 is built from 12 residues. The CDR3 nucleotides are TGTGCCAGCAGTTTTTCCAATTCACCCCTCCACTTT. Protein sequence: CASSFSNSPLHF.

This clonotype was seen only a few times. This CDR3 is CASRWGAANYGYTF. The CDR3 coding sequence is TGTGCCAGCAGATGGGGGGCAGCTAACTATGGCTACACCTTC. The rearrangement links TRBV2 to TRBJ1-2; D might be TRBD1 (6 bases). The CDR3 is made up of 14 amino acids. Germline assignment: CDR1 SNHLY and CDR2 FYNNEI. Between the trimmed V and J ends, which lost 6 bases and 0 bases, there was a span of 11 bases.

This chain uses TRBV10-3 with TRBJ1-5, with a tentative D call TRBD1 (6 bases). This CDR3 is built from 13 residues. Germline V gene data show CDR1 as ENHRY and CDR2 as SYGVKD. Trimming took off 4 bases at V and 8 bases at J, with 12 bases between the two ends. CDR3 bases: TGTGCCATCAGTGCAACGGGACAAGAGCCCCAGCATTTT. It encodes CAISATGQEPQHF.

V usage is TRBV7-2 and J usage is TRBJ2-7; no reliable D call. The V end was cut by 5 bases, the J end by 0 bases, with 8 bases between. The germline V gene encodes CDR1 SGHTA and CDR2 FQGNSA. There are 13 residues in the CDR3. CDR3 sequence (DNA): TGTGCCAGCAGCCGAAAGGACTCCTACGAGCAGTACTTC. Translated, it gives CASSRKDSYEQYF.

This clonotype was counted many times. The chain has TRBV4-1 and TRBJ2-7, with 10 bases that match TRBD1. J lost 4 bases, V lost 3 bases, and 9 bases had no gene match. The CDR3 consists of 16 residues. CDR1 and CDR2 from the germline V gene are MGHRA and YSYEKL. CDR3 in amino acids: CASSQVDRGLQYEQYF. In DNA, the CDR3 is TGCGCCAGCAGCCAGGTAGACAGGGGGCTCCAATACGAGCAGTACTTC.

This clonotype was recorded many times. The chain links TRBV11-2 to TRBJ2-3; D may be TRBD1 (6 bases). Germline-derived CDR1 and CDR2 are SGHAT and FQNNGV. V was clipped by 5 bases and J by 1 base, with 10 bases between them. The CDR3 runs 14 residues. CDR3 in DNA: TGTGCCAGCAGCAATCCAGGGGGCACAGATACGCAGTATTTT. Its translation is CASSNPGGTDTQYF.

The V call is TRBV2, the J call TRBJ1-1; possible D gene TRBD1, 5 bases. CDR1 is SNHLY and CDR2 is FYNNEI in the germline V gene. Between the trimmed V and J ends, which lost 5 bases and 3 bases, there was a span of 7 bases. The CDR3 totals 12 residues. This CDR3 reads CASSTGYTEAFF. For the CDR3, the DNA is TGTGCCAGCAGTACAGGTTACACTGAAGCTTTCTTT.

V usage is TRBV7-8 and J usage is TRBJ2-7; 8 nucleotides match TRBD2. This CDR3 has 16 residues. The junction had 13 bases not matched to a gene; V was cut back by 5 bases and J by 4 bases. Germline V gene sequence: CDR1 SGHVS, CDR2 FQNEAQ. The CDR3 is CASSARTSGDTYEQYF. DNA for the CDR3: TGTGCCAGCAGCGCCCGAACTAGCGGCGATACTTACGAGCAGTACTTC. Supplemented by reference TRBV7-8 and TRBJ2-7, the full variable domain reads GAGVSQSPRYKVAKRGQDVALRCDPISGHVSLFWYQQALGQGPEFLTYFQNEAQLDKSGLPSDRFFAERPEGSVSTLKIQRTQQEDSAVYLCASSARTSGDTYEQYFGPGTRLTVT.

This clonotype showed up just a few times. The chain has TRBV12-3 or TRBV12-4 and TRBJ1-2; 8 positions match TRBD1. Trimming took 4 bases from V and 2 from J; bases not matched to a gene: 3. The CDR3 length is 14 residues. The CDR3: CASSSGTGNYGYTF. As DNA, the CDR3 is TGTGCCAGCAGTTCCGGGACAGGCAACTATGGCTACACCTTC.

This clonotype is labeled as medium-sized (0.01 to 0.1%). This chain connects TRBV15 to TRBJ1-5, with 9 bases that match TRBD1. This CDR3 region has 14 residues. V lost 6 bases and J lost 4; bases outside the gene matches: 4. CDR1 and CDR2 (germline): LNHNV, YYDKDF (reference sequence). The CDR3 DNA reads TGTGCCACCAGTAACAGGGGGCCGAATCAGCCCCAGCATTTT. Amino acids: CATSNRGPNQPQHF.

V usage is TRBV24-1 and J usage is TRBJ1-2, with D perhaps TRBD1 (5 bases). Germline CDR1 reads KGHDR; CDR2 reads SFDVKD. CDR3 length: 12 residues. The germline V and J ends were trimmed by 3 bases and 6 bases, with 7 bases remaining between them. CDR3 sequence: CATSDGGDGYTF. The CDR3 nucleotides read TGTGCCACCAGTGATGGGGGGGATGGCTACACCTTC.

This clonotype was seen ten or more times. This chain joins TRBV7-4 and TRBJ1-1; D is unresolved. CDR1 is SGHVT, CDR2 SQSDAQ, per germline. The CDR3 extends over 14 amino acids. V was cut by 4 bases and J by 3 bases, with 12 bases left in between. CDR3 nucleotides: TGTGCCAGCAGCTCCATGGCCAGATACACTGAAGCTTTCTTT. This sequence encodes CASSSMARYTEAFF.

This CDR3 is CASSLIRNTEAFF. The CDR3 DNA is TGTGCCAGCAGCTTAATCAGAAACACTGAAGCTTTCTTT. The chain is built from TRBV7-3 and TRBJ1-1; D is ambiguous. CDR3 length: 13 amino acids. CDR1 is SGHTA, CDR2 FQGTGA, per germline. The V end was cut by 1 base, the J end by 2 bases, with 5 bases between. The whole variable domain, filled in from reference TRBV7-3 and TRBJ1-1, reads GAGVSQTPSNKVTEKGKYVELRCDPISGHTALYWYRQSLGQGPEFLIYFQGTGAADDSGLPNDRFFAVRPEGSVSTLKIQRTERGDSAVYLCASSLIRNTEAFFGQGTRLTVV.

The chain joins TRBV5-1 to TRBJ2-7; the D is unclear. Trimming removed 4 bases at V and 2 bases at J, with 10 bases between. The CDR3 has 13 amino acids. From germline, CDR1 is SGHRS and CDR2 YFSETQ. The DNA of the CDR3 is TGCGCCAGCAGCCCCGGGCACCCCTACGAGCAGTACTTC. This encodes CASSPGHPYEQYF.

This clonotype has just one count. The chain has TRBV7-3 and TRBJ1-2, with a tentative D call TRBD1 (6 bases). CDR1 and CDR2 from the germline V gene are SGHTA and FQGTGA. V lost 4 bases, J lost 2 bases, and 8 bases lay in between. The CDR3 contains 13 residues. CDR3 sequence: CASSYQGNYGYTF. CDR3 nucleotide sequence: TGTGCCAGCAGCTATCAGGGGAACTATGGCTACACCTTC.

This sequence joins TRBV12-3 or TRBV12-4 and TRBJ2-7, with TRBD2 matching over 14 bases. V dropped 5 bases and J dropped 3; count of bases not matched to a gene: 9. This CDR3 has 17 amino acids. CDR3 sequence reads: CASSPRLAGGPGYEQYF. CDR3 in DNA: TGTGCCAGCAGTCCCCGACTAGCGGGAGGGCCGGGCTACGAGCAGTACTTC.

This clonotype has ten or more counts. The chain's CDR3 is CASSLAPALYGYTF. In DNA, the CDR3 is TGTGCCAGCAGCTTAGCTCCAGCGCTATATGGCTACACCTTC. The V call is TRBV7-9, the J call TRBJ1-2; D unclear. V was pared by 0 bases and J by 5 bases, with 10 bases between. The CDR3 contains 14 residues. Germline lookup yields CDR1 SEHNR and CDR2 FQNEAQ (reference sequence).

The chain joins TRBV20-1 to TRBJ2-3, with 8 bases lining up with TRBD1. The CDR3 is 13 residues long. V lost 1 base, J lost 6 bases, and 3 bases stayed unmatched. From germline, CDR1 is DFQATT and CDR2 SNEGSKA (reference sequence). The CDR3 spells CSARVTGGDTQYF. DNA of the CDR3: TGCAGTGCTAGAGTCACAGGGGGGGATACGCAGTATTTT.

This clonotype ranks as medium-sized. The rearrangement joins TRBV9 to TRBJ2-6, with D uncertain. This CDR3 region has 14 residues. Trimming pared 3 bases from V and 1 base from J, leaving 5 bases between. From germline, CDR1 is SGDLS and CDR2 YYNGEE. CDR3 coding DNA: TGTGCCAGCAGCGAGCCGTCTGGGGCCAACGTCCTGACTTTC. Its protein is CASSEPSGANVLTF.

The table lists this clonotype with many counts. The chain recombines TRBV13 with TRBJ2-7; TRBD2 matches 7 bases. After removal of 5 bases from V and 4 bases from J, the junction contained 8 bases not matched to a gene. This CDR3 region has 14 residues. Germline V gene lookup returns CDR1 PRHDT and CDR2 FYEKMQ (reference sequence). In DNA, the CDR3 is TGTGCCAGCAGCCCTTCGACTAGCCCTTACGAGCAGTACTTC. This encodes CASSPSTSPYEQYF.

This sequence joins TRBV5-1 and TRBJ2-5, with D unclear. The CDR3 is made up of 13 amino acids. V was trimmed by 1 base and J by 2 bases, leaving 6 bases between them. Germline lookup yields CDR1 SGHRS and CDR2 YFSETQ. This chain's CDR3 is CASSLNGQETQYF. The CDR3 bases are TGCGCCAGCAGCTTGAACGGTCAAGAGACCCAGTACTTC.